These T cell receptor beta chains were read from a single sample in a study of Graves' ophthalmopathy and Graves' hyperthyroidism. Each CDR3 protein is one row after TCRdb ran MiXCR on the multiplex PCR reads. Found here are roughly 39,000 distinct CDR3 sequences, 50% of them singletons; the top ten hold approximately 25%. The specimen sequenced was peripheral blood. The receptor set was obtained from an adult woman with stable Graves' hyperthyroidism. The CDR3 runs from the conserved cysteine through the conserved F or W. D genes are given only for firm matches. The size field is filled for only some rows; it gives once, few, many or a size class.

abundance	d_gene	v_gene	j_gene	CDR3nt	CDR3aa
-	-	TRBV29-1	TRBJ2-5	TGCAGCGTTGCCCAGGGGGAGACCCAGTACTTC	CSVAQGETQYF
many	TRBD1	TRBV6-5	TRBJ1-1	TGTGCCAGCAGTTACTCGGACAGGCCAAACACTGAAGCTTTCTTT	CASSYSDRPNTEAFF
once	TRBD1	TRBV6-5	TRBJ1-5	TGTGCCAGCAGTTACGCCCAGGGGGTGACCAAGCAGCCCCAGCACTTT	CASSYAQGVTKQPQHF
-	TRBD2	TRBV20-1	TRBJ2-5	TGCAGTGCTATGGGAAGCGGGAGGGCCGTAGAGACCCAGTACTTC	CSAMGSGRAVETQYF
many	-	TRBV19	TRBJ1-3	TGTGCCAGTAGCAACAGGCAAAACTCTGGAAACACCATATATTTT	CASSNRQNSGNTIYF
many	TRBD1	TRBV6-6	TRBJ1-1	TGTGCCAGCAGTTACCCGGGACAGCCAATCTACACTGAAGCTTTCTTT	CASSYPGQPIYTEAFF
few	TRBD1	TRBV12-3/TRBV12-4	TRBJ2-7	TGTGCCAGCAGTTTGCACAGGGGGCAGTACGAGCAGTACTTC	CASSLHRGQYEQYF
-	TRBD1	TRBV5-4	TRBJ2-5	TGTGCCAGCAGACCCGGACAGGGAGGACAGGGGACCCAGTACTTC	CASRPGQGGQGTQYF
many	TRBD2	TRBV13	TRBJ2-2	TGTGCCAGCAGCTTAGACGCCGGGAGGGGGGAGCTGTTTTTT	CASSLDAGRGELFF
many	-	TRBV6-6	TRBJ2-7	TGTGCCAGCAGTCCGCACAGCAGCTCCTACGAGCAGTACTTC	CASSPHSSSYEQYF
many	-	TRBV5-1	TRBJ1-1	TGCGCCAGCAGCTCCTATTCCCACACTGAAGCTTTCTTT	CASSSYSHTEAFF
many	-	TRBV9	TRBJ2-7	TGTGCCAGCAGCGTAGACCCGGGAGCCTACGAGCAGTACTTC	CASSVDPGAYEQYF
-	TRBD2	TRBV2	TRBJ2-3	TGTGCCAGCAGTGGACCGGGACTAGCGGGAGTGGGGGATACGCAGTATTTT	CASSGPGLAGVGDTQYF
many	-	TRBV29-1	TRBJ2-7	TGCAGCGCCACGAGGGGGGGGGTACTCCACGAGCAGTACTTC	CSATRGGVLHEQYF
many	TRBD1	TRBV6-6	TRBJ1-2	TGTGCCAGCAGGACAGGGCAAGGGGGCTACACCTTC	CASRTGQGGYTF
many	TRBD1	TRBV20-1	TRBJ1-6	TGCAGTACAGGACAGGATAGCTCCTATAATTCACCCCTCCACTTT	CSTGQDSSYNSPLHF
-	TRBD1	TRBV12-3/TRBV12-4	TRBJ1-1	TGTGCCAGCAGTTCCTCCGGGACAGGGGGCTTAGACACTGAAGCTTTCTTT	CASSSSGTGGLDTEAFF
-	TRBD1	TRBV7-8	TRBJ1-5	TGTGCCAGCAGCCGACTTACAGGGGACAATCAGCCCCAGCATTTT	CASSRLTGDNQPQHF
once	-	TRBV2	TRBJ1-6	TGTGCCAGTAGTGAACGGACAAGAGAGTATAATTCACCCCTCCACTTT	CASSERTREYNSPLHF
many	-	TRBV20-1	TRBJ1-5	TGCAGTGCTAGGGGTGAGAGCAATCAGCCCCAGCATTTT	CSARGESNQPQHF
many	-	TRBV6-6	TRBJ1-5	TGTGCCAGCACCCTTTTCCCCTATAGCAATCAGCCCCAGCATTTT	CASTLFPYSNQPQHF
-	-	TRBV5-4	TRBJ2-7	TGTGCCAGCAGCTCGGATTTAGGGAGCGAGCAGTACTTC	CASSSDLGSEQYF
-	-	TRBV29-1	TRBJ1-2	TGCAGTGAACGGGGGGGCAGGGGCATCTATGGCTACACCTTC	CSERGGRGIYGYTF
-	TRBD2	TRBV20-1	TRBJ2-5	TGCAGTGCTCGGGGGGGGGGAGAGACCCAGTACTTC	CSARGGGETQYF
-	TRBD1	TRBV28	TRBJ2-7	TGTGCCAGCAGTCCCGGACAGGGAGTCCCGACCTACGTGCAGTACTTC	CASSPGQGVPTYVQYF
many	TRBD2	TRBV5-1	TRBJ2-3	TGCGCCAGCAGACGGGAGGGCGGCACAGATACGCAGTATTTT	CASRREGGTDTQYF
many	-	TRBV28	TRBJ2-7	TGTGCCAGCAAAGTAGGCTTCGAAGACGAGCAGTACTTC	CASKVGFEDEQYF
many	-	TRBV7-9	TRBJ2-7	TGTGCCAGCAGCTTAGAGGGGGAACGAGTTCCCTCCTACGAGCAGTACTTC	CASSLEGERVPSYEQYF
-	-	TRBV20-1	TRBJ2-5	-	CCASSLDGETQYF
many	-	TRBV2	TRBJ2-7	TGTGCCAGCAGTGACCCGGGGAACTACGAACAGTACTTC	CASSDPGNYEQYF
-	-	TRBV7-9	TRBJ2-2	TGTGCCAGCAGCGGGACGGTGAACACCGGGGAGCTGTTTTTT	CASSGTVNTGELFF
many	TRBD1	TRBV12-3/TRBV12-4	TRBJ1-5	TGTGCCAGCAGTTTCGCACTTCAGGGGGCGATTCAGCCCCAGCATTTT	CASSFALQGAIQPQHF
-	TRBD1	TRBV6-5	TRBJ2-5	TGTGCCAGCATCCGGGGACAGGGGGTTGAGACCCAGTACTTC	CASIRGQGVETQYF
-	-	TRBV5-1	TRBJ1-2	TGCGCCAGCAGCTTGGACAGGGCCTTATATGGCTACACCTTC	CASSLDRALYGYTF
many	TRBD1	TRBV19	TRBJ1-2	TGTGCCAGTAGCTCAGACAGGGCGAGCTATGGCTACACCTTC	CASSSDRASYGYTF
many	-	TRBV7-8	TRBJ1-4	TGTGCCAGCAGTCCCCTCCGCGGGGGGGGTCAGAGGGAAAAACTGTTTTTT	CASSPLRGGGQREKLFF
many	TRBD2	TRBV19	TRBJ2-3	TGTGCCAGTAGTACCGGGACGCGGGAGCGTACGCAGTATTTT	CASSTGTRERTQYF
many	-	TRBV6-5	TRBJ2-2	TGTGCCAGCAGTTACTCAACAGTTGACACCGGGGAGCTGTTTTTT	CASSYSTVDTGELFF
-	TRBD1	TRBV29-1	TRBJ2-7	TGCAGCGTTGTCGCAGTGAACACCGGGACAGGGAACGAGCAGTACTTC	CSVVAVNTGTGNEQYF
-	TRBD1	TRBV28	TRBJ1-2	TGTGCCAGCAGCCAGGGACAGAGCCTCTATGGCTACACCTTC	CASSQGQSLYGYTF
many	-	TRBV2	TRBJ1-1	TGTGCCAGCAGTGGTGGCAGGGCTTCTGAAGCTTTCTTT	CASSGGRASEAFF
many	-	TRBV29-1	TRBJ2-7	TGCAGCGTTGTGGCTAGCCTTACCGAGCAGTACTTC	CSVVASLTEQYF
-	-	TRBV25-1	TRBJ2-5	TGTGCCAGCAGTGTCTATGGAGAGACCCAGTACTTC	CASSVYGETQYF
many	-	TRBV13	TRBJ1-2	TGTGCCAGCAGCTTAGGGATGGGGGACTATGGCTACACCTTC	CASSLGMGDYGYTF
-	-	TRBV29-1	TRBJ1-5	TGCAGCGTTGACGGGGGTGGGCAGCCCCAGCATTTT	CSVDGGGQPQHF
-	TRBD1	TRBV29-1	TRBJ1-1	TGCAGCGTTGCCTCCGGGACAGGACTGGACACTGAAGCTTTCTTT	CSVASGTGLDTEAFF
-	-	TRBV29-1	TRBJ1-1	TGCAGCGTTGAGAGGGGCAACACTGAAGCTTTCTTT	CSVERGNTEAFF
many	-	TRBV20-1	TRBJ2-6	TGCAGTGCTAGCCACGGGGCCACAGGGGCCAACGTCCTGACTTTC	CSASHGATGANVLTF
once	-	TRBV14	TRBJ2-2	TGTGCCAGTGGACAGTTCGCGAACACCGGGGAGCTGTTTTTT	CASGQFANTGELFF
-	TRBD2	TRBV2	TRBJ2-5	TGTGCCAGCAGTGATATGGGAGCGGGAGCAGAGACCCAGTACTTC	CASSDMGAGAETQYF
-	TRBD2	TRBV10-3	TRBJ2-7	TGTGCCATCAGTGATCTGACTAGCGGGACCTACGAGCAGTACTTC	CAISDLTSGTYEQYF